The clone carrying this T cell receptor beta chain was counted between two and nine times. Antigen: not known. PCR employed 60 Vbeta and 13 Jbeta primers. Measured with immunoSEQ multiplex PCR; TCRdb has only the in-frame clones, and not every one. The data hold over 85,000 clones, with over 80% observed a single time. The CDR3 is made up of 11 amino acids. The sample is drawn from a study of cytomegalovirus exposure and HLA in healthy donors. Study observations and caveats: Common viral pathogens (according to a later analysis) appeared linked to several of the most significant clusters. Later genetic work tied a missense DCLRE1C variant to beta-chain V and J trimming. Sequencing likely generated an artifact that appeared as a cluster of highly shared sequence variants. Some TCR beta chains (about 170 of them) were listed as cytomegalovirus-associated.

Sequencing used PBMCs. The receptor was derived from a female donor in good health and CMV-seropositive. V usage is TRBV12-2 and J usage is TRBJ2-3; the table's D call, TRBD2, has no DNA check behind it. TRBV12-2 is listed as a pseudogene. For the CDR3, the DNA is TGTGCAAGTATGCGAACAGATACGCAGTATTTT. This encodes CASMRTDTQYF.